This TCR beta chain was obtained from a study of T-cell reconstitution after alpha-beta-depleted transplantation in children. Study-wide results and caveats: In some patients, recipient T cells and intrathymic progenitors surviving conditioning explained high day-60 diversity. Where alpha-beta T cells came from about two months after transplant was reportedly several hundred expanded graft clones. The main origin of T-cell counts and diversity one year after transplant was newly produced T cells.

On this clonotype: Its antigen remains unknown.

This CDR3 is 14 amino acids long. The germline V gene encodes CDR1 SGHRS and CDR2 YFSETQ. Losses at the gene ends were 1 base for V and 3 bases for J; bases not matched to a gene: 3. The TCRbeta library incorporated unique molecular identifiers. TCRdb re-called the PCR reads through MiXCR, storing one row per CDR3 protein. Of some 460,000 distinct CDR3 sequences in the sample, roughly 17% were seen once. The source material was PBMCs, mostly from graft donor cells, sampled 360 days after TCRalphabeta/CD19-depleted stem cell transplant. This TCR derives from a boy under two years old who had a stem cell transplant for Wiskott-Aldrich syndrome, so the T cells may come from the graft donor. The V call is TRBV5-1, the J call TRBJ2-7, with TRBD1 matching 8 bases. CDR3 nucleotide sequence: TGCGCCAGCAGCTTGACAGGGGGAGGCTACGAGCAGTACTTC. Amino acids: CASSLTGGGYEQYF.